This T cell receptor (beta chain) was recorded in a study of shared clonotypes between healthy human individuals. Produced via immunoSEQ multiplex PCR; TCRdb's table is partial and in-frame only. Here the sample spans fewer than 3 million clones, 80% to 95% being singletons. J was trimmed by 4 bases and V by 3 bases; bases with no gene match: 3. Germline CDR1 LNHDA, CDR2 SQIVND (reference sequence). This CDR3 spans 16 amino acids. The TCR was taken from a man between 18 and 29 years old in good health. Some clones in this sample may be carry-over from other donors' samples. The chain is built from TRBV19 and TRBJ2-2; TRBD2 agrees at 12 bases. Sequencing input: naive CD4+ T cells from PBMCs. Subset here: CD45RA+ positively selected. The CDR3 region is CASSMRLAGATGELFF. CDR3 DNA sequence: TGTGCCAGTAGTATGAGACTAGCGGGGGCCACCGGGGAGCTGTTTTTT.